These 11 T cell receptor beta chains were sequenced from one sample in a study of chemoradiotherapy in HPV16-positive cancers. This table comes from immunoSEQ multiplex PCR, and its TCRdb copy is limited to in-frame clones, with some not included. The profile shows more than 10,000 clones, around nine tenths of them singletons. The sequencing used blood, collected from a patient who underwent chemoradiotherapy. These receptor sequences come from a human donor with HPV-associated anogenital cancer.

The chain employs TRBV5-1 and TRBJ2-1, with 7 positions matching TRBD2. Germline CDR1 and CDR2: SGHRS and YFSETQ. The CDR3 consists of 15 residues. Losses at the gene ends were 0 bases for V and 7 bases for J; bases not matched to a gene: 7. In DNA form, the CDR3 reads TGCGCCAGCAGCTTGGTAACCGGGGGGTATAATGAGCAGTTCTTC. Protein sequence: CASSLVTGGYNEQFF.

The chain uses TRBV19 and TRBJ1-1; D might be TRBD1 (5 bases). CDR1 is LNHDA and CDR2 is SQIVND in the germline V gene (reference sequence). The length of the CDR3 is 15 residues. V lost 3 bases, J lost 4 bases, and 15 bases lay in between. CDR3 DNA: TGTGCCAGTAGTATGATTGGGGCCGGGGGCACTGAAGCTTTCTTT. Residues: CASSMIGAGGTEAFF.

The gene calls are TRBV10-2 and TRBJ2-1; 7 bases map to TRBD2. The germline CDR1 and CDR2 sequences are WSHSY and SAAADI. CDR3 length: 17 residues. V trimming: 2 bases; J trimming: 3 bases; junction bases outside the gene matches: 10. CDR3 nucleotides: TGCGCCAGCAGTGAGACGCCCCGGGGGGACGACTACAATGAGCAGTTCTTC. This encodes CASSETPRGDDYNEQFF.

V usage is TRBV7-9 and J usage is TRBJ1-1; D is ambiguous. CDR3 size: 18 residues. The V gene's germline CDR1 is SEHNR and CDR2 FQNEAQ (reference sequence). V lost 6 bases and J lost 1, with 24 bases in between. The CDR3, as DNA: TGTGCCAGCAGTTCCCTCACCCCCCCCCGCGCACAGAACACTGAAGCTTTCTTT. Translated: CASSSLTPPRAQNTEAFF.

The rearrangement uses TRBV4-1 and TRBJ1-2; D remains ambiguous. CDR1 is MGHRA, CDR2 YSYEKL, per germline. The ends were cut back, 3 bases at V and 0 bases at J, with 14 bases in the middle. The CDR3 is 16 amino acids. CDR3 protein: CASSHMTEYPNYGYTF. Here the CDR3 DNA reads TGCGCCAGCAGCCACATGACCGAATATCCTAACTATGGCTACACCTTC.

The chain employs TRBV11-3 and TRBJ2-1, with D possibly TRBD1 on 6 matching bases. Germline V CDR1 and CDR2: SGHNT, YENEEA. This CDR3 spans 15 amino acids. V lost 5 bases, J lost 2 bases, and 13 bases lay in between. The CDR3, as DNA: TGTGCCAGCAGCCCGGGACAAGCCGCCTACAATGAGCAGTTCTTC. Its protein is CASSPGQAAYNEQFF.

V is TRBV5-4 and J is TRBJ1-2, with unresolved D. V lost 5 bases to trimming and J lost 2 bases, with 10 bases between them. Germline CDR1 and CDR2: SGHNT and YYREEE (reference sequence). The CDR3 is 13 residues long. CDR3 DNA: TGTGCCAGCAGTTCCGGGTCCAACTATGGCTACACCTTC. It yields the protein CASSSGSNYGYTF.

The J gene is TRBJ1-1, the V gene TRBV18; D uncertain. Germline V gives CDR1 KGHSH, CDR2 LQKENI. V dropped 6 bases and J dropped 10 bases, with 15 bases sitting between them. The CDR3 consists of 12 residues. Written as DNA, the CDR3 is TGTGCCAGCTCCATACCTTCAGGCCCAGCTTTCTTT. Amino acid sequence: CASSIPSGPAFF.

V gene TRBV11-1 combines with J gene TRBJ2-1; TRBD1 agrees at 11 bases. Per germline, CDR1 SGHAT and CDR2 FQDESV (reference sequence). This CDR3 region has 16 residues. Unmatched junction bases numbered 4, after V lost 1 base and J lost 5 bases. The CDR3 coding sequence is TGTGCCAGCAGCTTAGATGGGACAGGGGGTAACAATGAGCAGTTCTTC. Encoded protein: CASSLDGTGGNNEQFF.

The genes are TRBV9 and TRBJ2-1; D gene unclear. Germline V gene lookup returns CDR1 SGDLS and CDR2 YYNGEE. V lost 0 bases, J lost 8 bases, and 12 bases lay in between. CDR3 length: 14 residues. The CDR3 protein is CASSVEGRADEQFF. CDR3 in DNA: TGTGCCAGCAGCGTAGAAGGTCGGGCGGATGAGCAGTTCTTC.

V is TRBV11-2 and J is TRBJ1-1; no firm D call. Germline-derived CDR1 and CDR2 are SGHAT and FQNNGV. Trimming removed 4 bases at V and 7 bases at J, with 10 bases between. There are 12 residues in the CDR3. Written as DNA, the CDR3 is TGTGCCAGCAGCTCTCCAGTCGGTGAAGCTTTCTTT. Translating it yields CASSSPVGEAFF.